Following are 21 T cell receptor beta chains from one sample sequenced in a study of T cell responses to AZD1222 COVID-19 vaccine. The data were produced by immunoSEQ multiplex PCR, yet TCRdb's version contains in-frame clones alone and is incomplete. Here the sample spans 150,000 to 200,000 clones, 85% to 95% being singletons. Here the sequenced sample was peripheral blood, taken on day 0 of AZD1222 vaccination. The receptors originated from an adult in good health.

This clone appeared many times. The chain carries TRBV6-6 and TRBJ2-7; possibly TRBD1 for D (5 bases). V was cut by 2 bases and J by 6 bases, with 20 bases left in between. The germline CDR1 and CDR2 sequences are MNHNY and SVGAGI (reference sequence). The CDR3 loop spans 16 amino acids. DNA for the CDR3: TGTGCCAGCAGTTACACATTAGTTTCAGGGTGGGGCGAGCAGTACTTC. Translation gives CASSYTLVSGWGEQYF.

V is TRBV5-6 and J is TRBJ2-7; 8 bases are a match to TRBD1. J lost 4 bases, V lost 0 bases, and 15 bases had no gene match. CDR3 length: 18 residues. Germline CDR1 reads SGHDT; CDR2 reads YYEEEE. The CDR3 bases are TGTGCCAGCAGCTTGGGTCAGGGGGCCATCGTTTTTCATTACGAGCAGTACTTC. This encodes CASSLGQGAIVFHYEQYF.

The V and J genes are TRBV12-3 or TRBV12-4 and TRBJ1-1; no reliable D call. There are 13 residues in the CDR3. V was trimmed by 6 bases and J by 1 base, leaving 9 bases between them. This CDR3 is CASRPTRNTEAFF. Written as DNA, the CDR3 is TGTGCCAGCAGGCCAACTCGGAACACTGAAGCTTTCTTT.

V and J are TRBV7-6 and TRBJ2-7; D may be TRBD1 (5 bases). The V end lost 2 bases, the J end lost 5 bases, and 10 bases lay between the germline ends. The CDR3 consists of 13 residues. Germline V CDR1 and CDR2: SGHVS, FNYEAQ. Here the CDR3 reads CASSLSSDNEQYF. DNA for the CDR3: TGTGCCAGCAGCTTATCGTCGGACAACGAGCAGTACTTC.

The CDR3 DNA reads TGTGCCTGGAGTGCCCTTTCGGGTAGCAATCAGCCCCAGCATTTT. Translation gives CAWSALSGSNQPQHF. This chain connects TRBV30 to TRBJ1-5; D unclear. The CDR3 is 15 residues long. The V end lost 1 base, the J end lost 0 bases, and 10 bases lay between the germline ends. Per the germline V gene, CDR1 is GTSNPN and CDR2 is SVGIG (reference sequence).

V gene TRBV2 combines with J gene TRBJ1-2; 8 nucleotides line up with TRBD1. J gave up 2 bases and V 4 bases, and 6 bases lay outside the gene matches. Per the germline V gene, CDR1 is SNHLY and CDR2 is FYNNEI. The CDR3 extends over 15 amino acids. CDR3 bases: TGTGCCAGCAGTGGCGGCCGGACAGGGAACTATGGCTACACCTTC. Amino acid sequence: CASSGGRTGNYGYTF.

The J gene is TRBJ2-5, the V gene TRBV19; D could derive from TRBD1 or TRBD2 (5 bases each). V was clipped by 3 bases and J by 1 base, with 12 bases between them. From germline, CDR1 is LNHDA and CDR2 SQIVND (reference sequence). The CDR3 runs to 15 residues. The CDR3 spells CASSIQVGAQETQYF. The CDR3 DNA is TGTGCCAGTAGTATCCAAGTCGGGGCCCAAGAGACCCAGTACTTC. Looking up the rest from reference TRBV19 and TRBJ2-5 gives the full variable domain: DGGITQSPKYLFRKEGQNVTLSCEQNLNHDAMYWYRQDPGQGLRLIYYSQIVNDFQKGDIAEGYSVSREKKESFPLTVTSAQKNPTAFYLCASSIQVGAQETQYFGPGTRLLVL.

This chain uses TRBV19 with TRBJ1-6; no firm D call. V was clipped by 1 base and J by 3 bases, with 10 bases between them. In germline, CDR1 is LNHDA, CDR2 SQIVND (reference sequence). CDR3 length: 16 amino acids. Written as DNA, the CDR3 is TGTGCCAGTAGTATAGGTGCAGTATTCTATAATTCACCCCTCCACTTT. Encoded protein: CASSIGAVFYNSPLHF.

The chain is built from TRBV5-6 and TRBJ1-1, with TRBD1 matching 9 bases. With V trimmed by 4 bases and J by 8 bases, 9 bases remained unmatched. Germline V gene sequence: CDR1 SGHDT, CDR2 YYEEEE. CDR3 length: 14 residues. As DNA, the CDR3 is TGTGCCAGCAGCGCCGGGACAGGGTCAGGAGAAGCTTTCTTT. Its translation: CASSAGTGSGEAFF.

This chain uses TRBV12-3 or TRBV12-4 with TRBJ2-5; D unclear. With 5 bases removed from V and 5 bases from J, the gap between germline ends came to 3 bases. CDR3 size: 10 residues. DNA for the CDR3: TGTGCCAGCAGTGGGGAGACCCAGTACTTC. Translation gives CASSGETQYF.

The genes are TRBV2 and TRBJ1-2; 7 nucleotides line up with TRBD1. The CDR3 contains 12 residues. The trim removed 10 bases at V and 8 bases at J, leaving 10 bases unmatched. From germline, CDR1 is SNHLY and CDR2 FYNNEI. This CDR3 is CATDAGGHGYTF. CDR3 sequence (DNA): TGTGCCACTGACGCAGGGGGTCACGGCTACACCTTC.

This rearrangement joins TRBV28 to TRBJ1-2, with D uncertain. V lost 6 bases and J 4 bases, leaving 6 bases between the germline ends. CDR3 length equals 11 residues. CDR1 MDHEN and CDR2 SYDVKM come from the germline V gene. Written as DNA, the CDR3 is TGTGCCAGCAGCGAAGCCTATGGCTACACCTTC. This codes for CASSEAYGYTF.

The J gene is TRBJ2-7, the V gene TRBV5-1, with D perhaps TRBD1 (6 bases). Trimming pared 0 bases from V and 0 bases from J, leaving 10 bases between. CDR3 length: 15 residues. Germline CDR1 reads SGHRS; CDR2 reads YFSETQ. In DNA form, the CDR3 reads TGCGCCAGCAGCTTGGGGGACATCCGCTCCTACGAGCAGTACTTC. This sequence encodes CASSLGDIRSYEQYF.

This clone was picked up a small number of times. The chain employs TRBV4-1 and TRBJ1-1, with D uncertain. CDR1 and CDR2 (germline): MGHRA, YSYEKL. This CDR3 is 14 amino acids long. Trimming took off 1 base at V and 5 bases at J, with 11 bases between the two ends. The CDR3 DNA sequence: TGCGCCAGCAGCCAAGGTGGACGAGGGACTGAAGCTTTCTTT. It yields the protein CASSQGGRGTEAFF.

The V call is TRBV5-5, the J call TRBJ1-6; a possible D gene is TRBD1 (5 bases). The CDR3 is made up of 18 amino acids. Trimming shortened V by 1 base and J by 2 bases, and 16 bases separated the two germline ends. Germline V gives CDR1 SGHKS, CDR2 YYEKEE (reference sequence). The CDR3 region is CASSLLDSPLTYNSPLHF. As DNA, the CDR3 is TGTGCCAGCAGCTTGCTTGACAGTCCACTTACCTATAATTCACCCCTCCACTTT.

The chain carries TRBV10-1 and TRBJ2-1; TRBD2 agrees at 12 bases. With V trimmed by 6 bases and J by 14 bases, 14 bases remained unmatched. The CDR3 is made up of 15 amino acids. Per the germline V gene, CDR1 is WNHNN and CDR2 is SYGVQD (reference sequence). CDR3: CASSPGTSGSVGEFF. Here the CDR3 DNA reads TGCGCCAGCAGCCCCGGGACTAGCGGGTCCGTAGGCGAGTTCTTC.

The chain is built from TRBV30 and TRBJ1-2; TRBD1 aligns across 9 bases. Germline assignment: CDR1 GTSNPN and CDR2 SVGIG (reference sequence). The CDR3 length is 15 residues. Trimming cost V 2 bases and J 3 bases; bases outside gene matches: 7. The CDR3 loop reads CAWSMMGQGYYGYTF. The CDR3 DNA sequence: TGTGCCTGGAGTATGATGGGACAGGGATACTATGGCTACACCTTC.

The chain employs TRBV7-9 and TRBJ2-1; a possible D gene is TRBD2 (5 bases). Between the trimmed V and J ends, which lost 7 bases and 2 bases, there was a span of 15 bases. The germline gives CDR1 SEHNR, CDR2 FQNEAQ (reference sequence). The CDR3 extends over 15 amino acids. Here the CDR3 reads CASTRKLDPYNEQFF. CDR3 bases: TGTGCCAGCACCAGGAAACTAGACCCCTACAATGAGCAGTTCTTC.

This sequence joins TRBV14 and TRBJ1-2; tentatively, D is TRBD1 (6 bases). There are 16 residues in the CDR3. Germline V gene sequence: CDR1 SGHDN, CDR2 FVKESK. Trimming took 4 bases from V and 8 from J, leaving 23 bases between them. The CDR3 spells CASSPLLGGATSGYTF. In DNA form, the CDR3 reads TGTGCCAGCAGCCCCCTCCTGGGGGGGGCCACCAGCGGCTACACCTTC.

The V call is TRBV28, the J call TRBJ2-7; 8 bases agree with TRBD1. Germline assignment: CDR1 MDHEN and CDR2 SYDVKM. Losses at the gene ends were 2 bases for V and 9 bases for J; bases not matched to a gene: 9. This CDR3 is built from 14 residues. CDR3 region: CASSLLTGGQGQYF. The CDR3, as DNA: TGTGCCAGCAGTTTACTGACAGGCGGACAGGGGCAGTACTTC. The full variable domain, in which reference TRBV28 and TRBJ2-7 provide the parts outside the CDR3, is DVKVTQSSRYLVKRTGEKVFLECVQDMDHENMFWYRQDPGLGLRLIYFSYDVKMKEKGDIPEGYSVSREKKERFSLILESASTNQTSMYLCASSLLTGGQGQYFGPGTRLTVT.

V gene TRBV4-2 combines with J gene TRBJ2-1, with TRBD1 matching over 7 bases. CDR3 size: 17 residues. The V gene end was trimmed by 0 bases and the J gene end by 7 bases; junction bases not matched to a gene: 12. The germline gives CDR1 LGHNA, CDR2 YNFKEQ. This CDR3 reads CASSQEVVRTGKNEQFF. The CDR3 DNA reads TGTGCCAGCAGCCAAGAAGTCGTCAGGACAGGTAAAAATGAGCAGTTCTTC.